The source of this T cell receptor (beta chain) is a study of coeliac disease. Across the study: High-resolution HLA typing was lacking; TRBV7-2 bias was queried instead.

Study observations and caveats: Control samples showed higher TRB and TRG clonality than intraepithelial and lamina propria samples in active celiac disease. Cross-contamination between intraepithelial and lamina propria cells was possible. TRB repertoires were largely private, with most amino acid sequences found in only one sample.

Each fraction contributed one roughly 460,000-cell aliquot for sequencing. This CDR3 has 16 residues. The V end lost 5 bases, the J end lost 0 bases, and 14 bases lay between the germline ends. In germline, CDR1 is SGHTA, CDR2 FQGTGA. Method: immunoSEQ multiplex PCR; TCRdb's copy keeps in-frame clones and lacks some. This sample has several thousand clones, with about 70% found just once. Regarding this clone: As yet, its antigen is unknown.

Sequenced: intraepithelial lymphocytes from the gut. The sequence came from a young woman with active celiac disease. The chain has TRBV7-3 and TRBJ2-1; maybe TRBD1 (6 bases). CDR3 DNA sequence: TGTGCCAGCAGCCCGGTACAGGGAAGCTCCTACAATGAGCAGTTCTTC. This translates into CASSPVQGSSYNEQFF.